These T cell receptor beta chains were read from a single sample in a study of early T cells in non-severe SARS-CoV-2 infection. Each CDR3 protein is one row after TCRdb ran MiXCR on the 5' RACE reads. The sample includes tens of thousands of distinct CDR3 sequences, approximately 6% seen only once; the top ten take 4.8%. The sequenced material came from whole blood. Source of these receptors: an adult who was a healthcare worker with PCR-confirmed SARS-CoV-2 infection or an uninfected control (not recorded which). Both conserved end residues are part of each CDR3. The order of the fields is V gene, D gene, clone size, J gene, CDR3 protein, CDR3 DNA. The D gene is left open where the match is weak. The size entry is marked missing in some rows and otherwise reads once, few, many or a size class.

TRBV7-9	.	.	TRBJ2-3	CASSPKGPDTQYF	TGTGCCAGCAGCCCCAAGGGGCCAGATACGCAGTATTTT
TRBV20-1	.	many	TRBJ2-1	CSASGLPGSLYNEQFF	TGCAGTGCTAGCGGGCTTCCTGGGAGCCTCTACAATGAGCAGTTCTTC
TRBV2	.	many	TRBJ2-5	CASKRFAQETQYF	TGTGCCAGCAAAAGATTCGCCCAAGAGACCCAGTACTTC
TRBV27	.	few	TRBJ2-1	CASRKALRNNNEQFF	TGTGCCTCCAGAAAGGCCCTTCGGAACAACAATGAGCAGTTCTTC
TRBV25-1	.	many	TRBJ2-1	CATGTPSYNEQFF	TGTGCCACGGGTACTCCCTCCTACAATGAGCAGTTCTTC
TRBV14	.	.	TRBJ2-6	CASSQTMGSGANVLTF	TGTGCCAGCAGCCAAACAATGGGGTCTGGGGCCAACGTCCTGACTTTC
TRBV30	.	many	TRBJ1-1	CAWFLPVLTEAFF	TGTGCCTGGTTCCTCCCGGTGCTAACTGAAGCTTTCTTT
TRBV7-6	.	many	TRBJ2-3	CASSPSLVEDTQYF	TGTGCCAGCAGCCCCAGCCTGGTAGAGGATACGCAGTATTTT
TRBV2	TRBD2	many	TRBJ2-1	CASRKGLAANEQFF	TGTGCCAGCAGGAAGGGACTAGCGGCTAACGAGCAGTTCTTC
TRBV6-5	.	many	TRBJ1-6	CASSQVQRNSPLHF	TGTGCCAGCAGTCAGGTCCAGCGGAATTCACCCCTCCACTTT
TRBV4-1	.	many	TRBJ1-5	CASSRTENQPQHF	TGCGCCAGCAGCCGGACAGAGAATCAGCCCCAGCATTTT
TRBV5-1	.	many	TRBJ2-4	CASSSELGVAKNIQYF	TGCGCCAGCAGCTCCGAACTTGGGGTAGCCAAAAACATTCAGTACTTC
TRBV7-9	TRBD1	many	TRBJ1-2	CASSPPGQAFYGYTF	TGTGCCAGCAGCCCGCCGGGACAGGCTTTTTATGGCTACACCTTC
TRBV20-1	TRBD2	many	TRBJ2-3	CSAARLGGRGTDTQYF	TGCAGTGCCGCGCGACTCGGCGGGAGGGGGACAGATACGCAGTATTTT
TRBV5-1	TRBD1	.	TRBJ1-2	CASSWDRGENGYTF	TGCGCCAGCAGCTGGGACAGGGGAGAAAATGGCTACACCTTC
TRBV5-5	.	many	TRBJ2-4	CASSPAAAGLDIQYF	TGTGCCAGCAGCCCCGCGGCCGCGGGGTTAGACATTCAGTACTTC
TRBV7-9	TRBD2	many	TRBJ2-7	CASSTAGGPYQQYF	TGTGCCAGCAGCACAGCGGGAGGGCCGTACCAGCAGTACTTC
TRBV10-1	.	many	TRBJ1-2	CASSDNLNYGYTF	TGCGCCAGCAGTGACAACCTTAACTATGGCTACACCTTC
TRBV20-1	.	few	TRBJ1-2	CSASESRDNYGYTF	TGCAGTGCTAGTGAGTCTAGAGACAACTATGGCTACACCTTC
TRBV7-9	.	many	TRBJ2-7	CAISIGGLRDVSYEQYF	TGTGCCATCAGCATCGGGGGTTTGCGGGATGTGTCCTACGAGCAGTACTTC
TRBV20-1	.	few	TRBJ1-1	CSARSGGGYTEAFF	TGCAGTGCTAGATCAGGAGGCGGGTACACTGAAGCTTTCTTT
TRBV12-3/TRBV12-4	.	many	TRBJ1-1	CASTQLGTEAFF	TGTGCCAGCACCCAACTGGGGACTGAAGCTTTCTTT
TRBV12-3/TRBV12-4	TRBD1	many	TRBJ2-7	CASSLVWDRGSEQYF	TGTGCCAGCAGTTTAGTCTGGGACAGGGGTAGCGAGCAGTACTTC
TRBV28	.	many	TRBJ1-1	CASRPGRQNTEAFF	TGTGCCAGCAGACCAGGACGGCAGAACACTGAAGCTTTCTTT